This TCR beta chain originates from a study of cytomegalovirus exposure and HLA in healthy donors. The study's findings and limits: The investigators catalogued 150 or so TCR beta chains as cytomegalovirus-associated. In vitro checks showed that a few CMV-associated chains really do target CMV antigens. The classifier reportedly diagnosed cytomegalovirus status with high sensitivity and specificity.

This CDR3 region has 14 residues. Germline values: CDR1 MNHEY, CDR2 SMNVEV (reference sequence). V lost 1 base, J lost 4 bases, and 3 bases stayed unmatched. Note on this clone: Its specificity is not known.

Profiled with immunoSEQ multiplex PCR; TCRdb holds only in-frame clones, not every one. The table has 150,000 to 250,000 clones, roughly three quarters seen once; the top ten hold roughly 1.2%. The sample consisted of PBMCs. This clonotype was sampled from a woman in her thirties in good health and CMV-seronegative. The V call is TRBV27, the J call TRBJ1-1, with 7 bases matching TRBD1. CDR3 residues: CASSLLQGTTEAFF. CDR3 nucleotides: TGTGCCAGCAGTTTATTACAGGGGACCACTGAAGCTTTCTTT.